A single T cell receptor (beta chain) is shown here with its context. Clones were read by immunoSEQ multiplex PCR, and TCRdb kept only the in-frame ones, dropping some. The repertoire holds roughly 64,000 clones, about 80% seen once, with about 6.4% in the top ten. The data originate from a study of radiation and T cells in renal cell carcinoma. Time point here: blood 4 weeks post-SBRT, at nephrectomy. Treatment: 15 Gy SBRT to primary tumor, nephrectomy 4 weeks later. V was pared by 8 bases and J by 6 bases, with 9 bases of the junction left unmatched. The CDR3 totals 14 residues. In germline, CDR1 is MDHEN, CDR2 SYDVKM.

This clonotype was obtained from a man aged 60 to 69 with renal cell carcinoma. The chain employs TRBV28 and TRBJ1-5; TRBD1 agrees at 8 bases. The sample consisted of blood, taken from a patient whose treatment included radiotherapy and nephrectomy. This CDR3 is CASGLNRGVQPQHF. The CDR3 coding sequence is TGTGCCAGCGGATTAAACAGGGGGGTTCAGCCCCAGCATTTT.